This T cell receptor (beta chain) is drawn from a study of blood T cell repertoires in COVID-19. Across the study: From T cells, B-cell-depleted T cells, or PBMCs came the material, which was cDNA or gDNA.

Profiling relied on immunoSEQ multiplex PCR, and the TCRdb table lists in-frame clones only, not all of them. The repertoire holds about 160,000 clones, with over 70% as singletons. The CDR3 runs 16 residues. In germline, CDR1 is LNHDA, CDR2 SQIVND (reference sequence). The trim removed 5 bases at V and 1 base at J, leaving 6 bases unmatched. The chain has TRBV19 and TRBJ2-2, with 8 positions matching TRBD1. Sequencing was carried out using PBMCs or T cells enriched from blood (not recorded which). This TCR came from a woman in her thirties or forties with acute COVID-19. The CDR3 region is CASSGWGTGNTGELFF. In nucleotides, the CDR3 is TGTGCCAGTAGTGGGTGGGGGACAGGGAACACCGGGGAGCTGTTTTTT.